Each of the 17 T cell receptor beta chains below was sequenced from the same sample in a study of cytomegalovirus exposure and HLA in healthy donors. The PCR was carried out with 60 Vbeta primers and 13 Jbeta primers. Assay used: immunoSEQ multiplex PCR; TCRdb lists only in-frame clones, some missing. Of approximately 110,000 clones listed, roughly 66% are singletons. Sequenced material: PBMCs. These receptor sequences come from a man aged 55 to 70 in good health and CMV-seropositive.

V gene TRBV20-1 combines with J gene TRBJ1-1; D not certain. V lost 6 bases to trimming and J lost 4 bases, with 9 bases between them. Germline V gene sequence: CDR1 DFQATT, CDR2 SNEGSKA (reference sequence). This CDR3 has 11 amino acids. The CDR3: CSAEQFTEAFF. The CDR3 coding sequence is TGCAGTGCGGAACAGTTCACTGAAGCTTTCTTT.

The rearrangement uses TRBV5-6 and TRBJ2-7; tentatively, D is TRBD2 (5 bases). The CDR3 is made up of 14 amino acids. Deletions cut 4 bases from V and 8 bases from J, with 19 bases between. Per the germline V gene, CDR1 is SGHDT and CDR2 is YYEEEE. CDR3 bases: TGTGCCAGCAGCCTTCCCCGGGATATCCGGCAGCAGTACTTC. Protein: CASSLPRDIRQQYF.

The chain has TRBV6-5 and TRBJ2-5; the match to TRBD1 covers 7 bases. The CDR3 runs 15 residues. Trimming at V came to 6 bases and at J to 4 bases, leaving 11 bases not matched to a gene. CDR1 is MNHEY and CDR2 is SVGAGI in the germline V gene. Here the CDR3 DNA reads TGTGCCAGCAGGACTCTACAGGGGTGGGGAGAGACCCAGTACTTC. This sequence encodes CASRTLQGWGETQYF.

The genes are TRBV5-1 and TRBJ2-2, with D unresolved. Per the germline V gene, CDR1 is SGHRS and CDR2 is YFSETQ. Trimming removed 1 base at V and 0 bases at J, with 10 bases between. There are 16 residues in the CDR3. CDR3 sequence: CASSLIGGPNTGELFF. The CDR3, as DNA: TGCGCCAGCAGCTTGATCGGCGGCCCGAACACCGGGGAGCTGTTTTTT. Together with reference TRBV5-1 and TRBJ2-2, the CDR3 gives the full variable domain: KAGVTQTPRYLIKTRGQQVTLSCSPISGHRSVSWYQQTPGQGLQFLFEYFSETQRNKGNFPGRFSGRQFSNSRSEMNVSTLELGDSALYLCASSLIGGPNTGELFFGEGSRLTVL.

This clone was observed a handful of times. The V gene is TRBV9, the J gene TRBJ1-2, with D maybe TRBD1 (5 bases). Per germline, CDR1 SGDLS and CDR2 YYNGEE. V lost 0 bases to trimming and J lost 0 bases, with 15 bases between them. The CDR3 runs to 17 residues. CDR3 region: CASSVGGGRGPNYGYTF. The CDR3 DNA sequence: TGTGCCAGCAGCGTAGGAGGAGGGAGGGGCCCTAACTATGGCTACACCTTC.

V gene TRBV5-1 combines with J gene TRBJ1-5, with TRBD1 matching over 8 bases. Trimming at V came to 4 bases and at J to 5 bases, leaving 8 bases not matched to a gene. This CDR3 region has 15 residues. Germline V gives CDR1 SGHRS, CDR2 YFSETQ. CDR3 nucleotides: TGCGCCAGCAGCCCCCGGACAGGGCAAGATCAGCCCCAGCATTTT. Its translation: CASSPRTGQDQPQHF.

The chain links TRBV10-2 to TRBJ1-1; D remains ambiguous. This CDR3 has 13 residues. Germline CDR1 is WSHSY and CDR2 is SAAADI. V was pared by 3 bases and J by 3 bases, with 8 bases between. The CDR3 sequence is CASSEARDTEAFF. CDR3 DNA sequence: TGCGCCAGCAGTGAAGCGCGAGACACTGAAGCTTTCTTT.

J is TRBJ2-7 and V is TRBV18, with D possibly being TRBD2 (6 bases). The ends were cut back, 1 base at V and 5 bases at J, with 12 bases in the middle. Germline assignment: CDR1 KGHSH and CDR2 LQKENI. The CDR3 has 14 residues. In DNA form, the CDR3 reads TGTGCCAGCTCACCACGGGGGGATGTCGACGAGCAGTACTTC. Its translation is CASSPRGDVDEQYF. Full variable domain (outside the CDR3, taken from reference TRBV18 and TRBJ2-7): NAGVMQNPRHLVRRRGQEARLRCSPMKGHSHVYWYRQLPEEGLKFMVYLQKENIIDESGMPKERFSAEFPKEGPSILRIQQVVRGDSAAYFCASSPRGDVDEQYFGPGTRLTVT.

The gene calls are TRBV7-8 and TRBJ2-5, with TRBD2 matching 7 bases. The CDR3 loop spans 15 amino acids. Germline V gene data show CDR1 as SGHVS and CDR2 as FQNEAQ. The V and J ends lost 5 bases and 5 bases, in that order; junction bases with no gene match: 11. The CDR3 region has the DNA TGTGCCAGCAGCCCGTCTTTCGTGGGAGGGGAGACCCAGTACTTC. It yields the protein CASSPSFVGGETQYF.

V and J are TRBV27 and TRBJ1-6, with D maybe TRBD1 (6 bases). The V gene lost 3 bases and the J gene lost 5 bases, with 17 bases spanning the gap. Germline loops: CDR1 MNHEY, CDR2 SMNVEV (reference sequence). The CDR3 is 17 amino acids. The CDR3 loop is CASSFRGGGADNSPLHF. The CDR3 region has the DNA TGTGCCAGCAGTTTTCGTGGCGGGGGCGCCGATAATTCACCCCTCCACTTT.

In DNA, the CDR3 is TGTGCCAGCGCTAGGATAGCGGGGGGCGTGCAGTACTTC. Protein: CASARIAGGVQYF. J is TRBJ2-7 and V is TRBV11-3; 10 nucleotides align to TRBD2. V trimming: 8 bases; J trimming: 9 bases; junction bases outside the gene matches: 10. The V gene's germline CDR1 is SGHNT and CDR2 YENEEA. This CDR3 comprises 13 residues.

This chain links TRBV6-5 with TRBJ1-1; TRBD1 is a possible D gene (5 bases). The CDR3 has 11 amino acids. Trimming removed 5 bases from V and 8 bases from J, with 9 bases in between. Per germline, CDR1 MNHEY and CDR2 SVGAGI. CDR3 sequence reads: CASSAGSEAFF. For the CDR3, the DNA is TGTGCCAGCAGTGCAGGGTCCGAAGCTTTCTTT.

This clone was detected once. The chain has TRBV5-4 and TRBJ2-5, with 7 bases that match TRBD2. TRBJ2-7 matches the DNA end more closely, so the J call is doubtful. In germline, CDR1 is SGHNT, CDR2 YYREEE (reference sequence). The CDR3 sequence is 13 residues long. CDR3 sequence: CASSLAGSNEQYF. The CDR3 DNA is TGTGCCAGCAGCTTAGCGGGGTCCAACGAGCAGTACTTC.

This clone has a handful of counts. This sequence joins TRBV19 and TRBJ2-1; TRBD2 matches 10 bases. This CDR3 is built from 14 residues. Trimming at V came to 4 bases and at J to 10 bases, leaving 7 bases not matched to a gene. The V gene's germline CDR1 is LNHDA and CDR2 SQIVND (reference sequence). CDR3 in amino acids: CASSTLAGATEQFF. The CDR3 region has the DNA TGTGCCAGTAGTACCCTAGCGGGGGCCACAGAGCAGTTCTTC.

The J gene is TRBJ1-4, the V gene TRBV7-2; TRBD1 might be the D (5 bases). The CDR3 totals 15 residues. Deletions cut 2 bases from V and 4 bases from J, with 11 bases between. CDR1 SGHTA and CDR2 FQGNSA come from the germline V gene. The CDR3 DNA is TGTGCCAGCAGCTTATCGGGACTGATTAATGAAAAACTGTTTTTT. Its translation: CASSLSGLINEKLFF.

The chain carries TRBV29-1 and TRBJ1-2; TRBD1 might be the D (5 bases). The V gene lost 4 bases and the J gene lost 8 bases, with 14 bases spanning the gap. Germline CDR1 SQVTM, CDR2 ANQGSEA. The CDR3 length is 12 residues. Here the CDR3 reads CSVGIGRGGYTF. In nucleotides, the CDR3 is TGCAGCGTTGGGATTGGGCGGGGCGGCTACACCTTC.

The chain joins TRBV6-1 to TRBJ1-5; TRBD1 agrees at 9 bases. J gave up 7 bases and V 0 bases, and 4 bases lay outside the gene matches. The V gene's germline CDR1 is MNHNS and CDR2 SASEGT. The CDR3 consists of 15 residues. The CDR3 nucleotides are TGTGCCAGCAGTGAAGCAACAGGGGGCATCCAGCCCCAGCATTTT. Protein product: CASSEATGGIQPQHF.